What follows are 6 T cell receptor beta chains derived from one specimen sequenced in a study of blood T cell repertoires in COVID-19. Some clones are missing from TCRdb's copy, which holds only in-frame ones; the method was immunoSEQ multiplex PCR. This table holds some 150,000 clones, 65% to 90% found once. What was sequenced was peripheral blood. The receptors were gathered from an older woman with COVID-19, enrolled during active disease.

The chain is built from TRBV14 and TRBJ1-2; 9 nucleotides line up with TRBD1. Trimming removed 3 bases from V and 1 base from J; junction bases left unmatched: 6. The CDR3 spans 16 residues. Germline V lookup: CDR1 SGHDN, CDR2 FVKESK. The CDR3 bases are TGTGCCAGCAGCCACCTCCCGGGACAGGGTAACTATGGCTACACCTTC. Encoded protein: CASSHLPGQGNYGYTF.

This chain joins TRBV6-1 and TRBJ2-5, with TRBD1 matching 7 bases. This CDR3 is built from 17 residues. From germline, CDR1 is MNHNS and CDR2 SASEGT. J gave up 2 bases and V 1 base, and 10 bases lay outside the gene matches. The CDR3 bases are TGTGCCAGCAGTGAAGGAGTGGGACAGCCAAAACAAGAGACCCAGTACTTC. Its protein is CASSEGVGQPKQETQYF.

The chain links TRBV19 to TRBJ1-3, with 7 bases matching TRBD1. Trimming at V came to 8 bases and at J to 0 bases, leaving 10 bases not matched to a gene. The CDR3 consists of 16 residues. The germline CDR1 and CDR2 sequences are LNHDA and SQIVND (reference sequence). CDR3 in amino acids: CASLPGQRPSGNTIYF. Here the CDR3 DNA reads TGTGCCAGTCTTCCGGGACAGCGACCCTCTGGAAACACCATATATTTT.

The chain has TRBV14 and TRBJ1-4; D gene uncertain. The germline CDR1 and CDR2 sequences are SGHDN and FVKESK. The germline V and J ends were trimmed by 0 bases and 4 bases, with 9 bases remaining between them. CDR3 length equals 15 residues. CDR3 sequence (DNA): TGTGCCAGCAGCCAAGATCGGAGAGTTAATGAAAAACTGTTTTTT. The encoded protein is CASSQDRRVNEKLFF.

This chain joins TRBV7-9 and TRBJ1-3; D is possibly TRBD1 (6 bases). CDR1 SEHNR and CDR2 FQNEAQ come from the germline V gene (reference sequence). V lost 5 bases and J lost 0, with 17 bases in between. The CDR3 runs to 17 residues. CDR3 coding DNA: TGTGCCAGCAGCCCAGGACAGTTTTTCAGCTCTGGAAACACCATATATTTT. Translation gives CASSPGQFFSSGNTIYF.

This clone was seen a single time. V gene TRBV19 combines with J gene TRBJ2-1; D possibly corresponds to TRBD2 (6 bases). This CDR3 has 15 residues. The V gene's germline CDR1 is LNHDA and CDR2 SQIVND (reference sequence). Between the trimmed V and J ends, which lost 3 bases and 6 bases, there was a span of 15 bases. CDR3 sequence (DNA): TGTGCCAGTAGTATTTTAACGGGAGTGCTCAATGAGCAGTTCTTC. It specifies CASSILTGVLNEQFF.